Following are 10 T cell receptor beta chains from one sample sequenced in a study of breast tumors, draining lymph nodes, adjacent tissues. Breast cancer patients provided tissue from their axillary draining lymph nodes. One entry per CDR3 protein results from TCRdb running MiXCR on the multiplex PCR reads. The table records around 140,000 distinct CDR3 sequences, approximately 30% of them present only once. The sample taken for sequencing was axillary lymph node tissue. The origin of the receptors is a female donor with breast cancer. Some clones in this sample may be carry-over from other donors' samples.

This clonotype was seen more than once but under ten times. The genes are TRBV28 and TRBJ1-4; 7 bases line up with TRBD1. This CDR3 is 15 amino acids long. The germline gives CDR1 MDHEN, CDR2 SYDVKM. The J segment lost 6 bases and the V segment lost 7 bases, leaving 11 bases of the junction unmatched. The CDR3 DNA reads TGTGCCAGCACCACACGACAGGGTGGTGATGAAAAACTGTTTTTT. It codes for CASTTRQGGDEKLFF. The full variable domain, rest sourced from reference TRBV28 and TRBJ1-4, is DVKVTQSSRYLVKRTGEKVFLECVQDMDHENMFWYRQDPGLGLRLIYFSYDVKMKEKGDIPEGYSVSREKKERFSLILESASTNQTSMYLCASTTRQGGDEKLFFGSGTQLSVL.

This clonotype was detected many times. The V gene is TRBV7-9, the J gene TRBJ1-1, with 8 bases identical to TRBD1. Germline V CDR1 and CDR2: SEHNR, FQNEAQ (reference sequence). This CDR3 spans 13 amino acids. Losses at the gene ends were 5 bases for V and 7 bases for J; bases not matched to a gene: 6. The CDR3 nucleotides are TGTGCCAGCAGCCCGAGACAGGGGAATGAAGCTTTCTTT. Translated, it gives CASSPRQGNEAFF.

There are a few counts of this clonotype. The chain has TRBV11-1 and TRBJ2-7, with 8 bases fitting TRBD1. J gave up 1 base and V 2 bases, and 4 bases lay outside the gene matches. Per germline, CDR1 SGHAT and CDR2 FQDESV (reference sequence). This CDR3 contains 15 residues. DNA of the CDR3: TGTGCCAGCAGCTTACAGGGGGCGGGTTCCTACGAGCAGTACGTC. Residues: CASSLQGAGSYEQYV.

The rearrangement links TRBV7-2 to TRBJ2-1; 8 nucleotides align to TRBD2. The germline gives CDR1 SGHTA, CDR2 FQGNSA. Trimming cost V 3 bases and J 8 bases; bases outside gene matches: 3. This CDR3 region has 13 residues. The CDR3 spells CASSFGGADEQFF. Here the CDR3 DNA reads TGTGCCAGCAGCTTCGGGGGGGCCGATGAGCAGTTCTTC.

This clonotype was found many times. This rearrangement joins TRBV7-9 to TRBJ1-5, with D perhaps matching TRBD1 (5 bases). The CDR3 consists of 15 residues. The ends were cut back, 3 bases at V and 6 bases at J, with 15 bases in the middle. Germline V gene lookup returns CDR1 SEHNR and CDR2 FQNEAQ (reference sequence). Written as DNA, the CDR3 is TGTGCCAGCAGCTTGGGCACGGGGGGAGGTCAGCCCCAGCATTTT. It yields the protein CASSLGTGGGQPQHF.

This clonotype was picked up one time. Germline and junction disagree at one end, which may indicate a read error. The chain combines TRBV3-1 with TRBJ1-1; TRBD1 might be the D (6 bases). The CDR3 is 16 amino acids. Germline values: CDR1 LGHDT, CDR2 YNNKEL (reference sequence). CDR3 in amino acids: CASSPRGRGRNTEAFF. In DNA form, the CDR3 reads TGCGCCAGCAGCCCAAGGGGCAGGGGACGGAACACTGAAGCTTTCTTT.

This clonotype was counted only a few times. This sequence may be a read error, since a much larger clone differs from it by one base. The chain joins TRBV5-4 to TRBJ1-2; D unresolved. The CDR3 is 14 amino acids. Germline V CDR1 and CDR2: SGHNT, YYREEE (reference sequence). The V and J ends lost 1 base and 4 bases respectively, with 11 bases between them. The CDR3 sequence is CASSLSEASYGYTF. The CDR3, as DNA: TGTGCCAGCAGCTTGTCGGAAGCATCCTATGGCTACACCTTC.

In the case of this clonotype: Being one base from a much bigger clone, this may be a read error. The V and J genes are TRBV6-2 or TRBV6-3 and TRBJ1-5, with 8 bases aligning to TRBD1. CDR1 MNHEY and CDR2 SVGEGT come from the germline V gene. The CDR3 runs 18 residues. The ends lost 5 bases at V and 4 bases at J; junction bases unmatched: 16. In DNA, the CDR3 is TGTGCCAGCAGTCACACCCTTCCACCAGGGGGCCTTAATCAGCCCCAGCATTTT. Its protein is CASSHTLPPGGLNQPQHF.

A word on this clonotype: A read error may produce the germline difference seen at one junction end. V usage is TRBV7-7 and J usage is TRBJ2-1, with TRBD2 matching over 12 bases. The CDR3 extends over 16 amino acids. The germline CDR1 and CDR2 sequences are SSHAT and FNYEAQ (reference sequence). The DNA for the CDR3 is TGTGCTAGCAGCTCGACTAGCGGGAGTCCGTGGAATGAGCAGTTCTTC. As protein: CASSSTSGSPWNEQFF.

This clonotype has more than one count but fewer than ten. The chain is built from TRBV7-9 and TRBJ2-1; D is tentatively TRBD1 or TRBD2 (6 bases each). CDR3 length: 15 amino acids. The germline V gene has CDR1 SEHNR and CDR2 FQNEAQ (reference sequence). The V gene lost 5 bases and the J gene lost 7 bases, with 18 bases spanning the gap. The CDR3 bases are TGTGCCAGCAGCGTTGATGTGGGGGCGGGGAATGAGCAGTTCTTC. Its protein product is CASSVDVGAGNEQFF.